This paragraph covers one T cell receptor (beta chain) sequence. The CDR3 runs 12 residues. Per the germline V gene, CDR1 is MNHNY and CDR2 is SVGAGI (reference sequence). Trimming removed 5 bases from V and 5 bases from J, with 10 bases in between. Each CDR3 protein is one row after TCRdb ran MiXCR on the reads. The sample carries about 400,000 distinct CDR3 sequences, around a sixth recorded once. This sample is part of a study of T cell repertoires in cytomegalovirus infection. The source material was PBMCs. J is TRBJ2-7 and V is TRBV6-6, with D tentatively TRBD2 (5 bases). The clonotype originates from a human donor in good health (CMV status not recorded). Some clones in this sample may be carry-over from other donors' samples. CDR3 in amino acids: CASSVEGDEQYF. The DNA of the CDR3 is TGTGCCAGCAGTGTTGAGGGCGACGAGCAGTACTTC.